This TCR beta chain comes out of a study of cytomegalovirus exposure and HLA in healthy donors. Regarding the study as a whole: There were some public TCRs occurring in many donors, but most TCR sequences were rare.

Amplification used 60 Vbeta primers and 13 Jbeta primers. Produced via immunoSEQ multiplex PCR; TCRdb's table is partial and in-frame only. The sample has tens of thousands of clones; 87% are singletons. As regards this clone: Its cognate antigen is unknown.

The clonotype was recovered from a woman aged 35 to 49 in good health and CMV-seropositive. Sequences were obtained from PBMCs.

CDR3 bases: TGTGCCAGCAGCGCAGGGGACGGTCGGGGGCCCCAGCATTTT. This codes for CASSAGDGRGPQHF. The V call is TRBV9, the J call TRBJ1-5, with D perhaps matching TRBD1 (6 bases). The CDR3 contains 14 residues. Deletions cut 3 bases from V and 9 bases from J, with 16 bases between. The germline V gene has CDR1 SGDLS and CDR2 YYNGEE.